The rows below give T cell receptor beta chains drawn from one sample of a study of T cell responses to AZD1222 COVID-19 vaccine. Assay: immunoSEQ multiplex PCR; the TCRdb copy retains only in-frame clones and omits some. The sample has 95,000 to 150,000 clones, about 88% seen once; the top ten hold less than 3.5%. Sequenced here: peripheral blood, sampled 28 days after the second AZD1222 dose. The receptors were sampled from an adult who received the AZD1222 COVID-19 vaccine. Both conserved end residues are part of each CDR3. The D gene is left open where the match is weak. The listing skips clone size in some rows; elsewhere it reads once, few, many or a size class.

CDR3nt | CDR3aa | j_gene | v_gene | d_gene | abundance
TGTGCCAGCAGCCAAGATCTTGGGGTGGTGAACACTGAAGCTTTCTTT | CASSQDLGVVNTEAFF | TRBJ1-1 | TRBV3-1/TRBV3-2 | - | -
TGTGCCAGTAAGTCCACTAGCGGGCAAGAGACCCAGTACTTC | CASKSTSGQETQYF | TRBJ2-5 | TRBV19 | TRBD2 | -
TGTGCCTGGAGTCCAGGGAGCTATGGCTACACCTTC | CAWSPGSYGYTF | TRBJ1-2 | TRBV30 | - | -
TGTGCCACCCGACTCGACTATGGCTACACCTTC | CATRLDYGYTF | TRBJ1-2 | TRBV19 | - | -
TGTGCCAGCAGTTTGGGCAGGGCTCCTAATGAAAAACTGTTTTTT | CASSLGRAPNEKLFF | TRBJ1-4 | TRBV27 | - | -
TGTGCCAGCACAGCATCCTACAATGAGCAGTTCTTC | CASTASYNEQFF | TRBJ2-1 | TRBV28 | - | -
TGTGCTAGCAGCTTATCGAGTGGCCCAGATACGCAGTATTTT | CASSLSSGPDTQYF | TRBJ2-3 | TRBV7-7 | - | -
TGTGCCACCAGCAGAGATCTGGCCACCTACGAGCAGTACTTC | CATSRDLATYEQYF | TRBJ2-7 | TRBV15 | - | -
TGCGCCAGCAGCCAAAGCCCGCCGGGGATGGGAAACACCATATATTTT | CASSQSPPGMGNTIYF | TRBJ1-3 | TRBV4-3 | - | many
TGTGCCAGCAGTGATGCAGGGGGCGTGGAAAAACTGTTTTTT | CASSDAGGVEKLFF | TRBJ1-4 | TRBV6-4 | TRBD1 | -
TGCGCCAGCAGCTCCCAGGAGCAGGGCGGTTCACCCCTCCACTTT | CASSSQEQGGSPLHF | TRBJ1-6 | TRBV4-1 | - | -
TGTGCCAGCAGCCAACAGGGGGCGCCGGATGGCTACACCTTC | CASSQQGAPDGYTF | TRBJ1-2 | TRBV7-2 | TRBD1 | once
TGTGCCAGTAGTCGACAGGGCGTCACCGGGGAGCTGTTTTTT | CASSRQGVTGELFF | TRBJ2-2 | TRBV19 | TRBD1 | -
TGTGCCAGCAGCCCCTCGACCGGGGAGACAGATACGCAGTATTTT | CASSPSTGETDTQYF | TRBJ2-3 | TRBV6-2/TRBV6-3 | - | -
TGTGCCTGCCGACAGGGTGGTTACACCGGGGAGCTGTTTTTT | CACRQGGYTGELFF | TRBJ2-2 | TRBV30 | TRBD1 | once
TGTGCCAGCAGCTTACCTCGGGACAGGGGGCCTGGCAATCAGCCCCAGCATTTT | CASSLPRDRGPGNQPQHF | TRBJ1-5 | TRBV7-3 | TRBD1 | -
TGCGCCAGCAGTTCCCTTGGGGGGGAGACCCAGTACTTC | CASSSLGGETQYF | TRBJ2-5 | TRBV10-2 | - | -
TGTGCCAGCAGCCTGGGACAGTTGCGTGAAGCTTTCTTT | CASSLGQLREAFF | TRBJ1-1 | TRBV6-6 | TRBD1 | -
TGTGCCAGCAGTTTGCCGGGGAGCTCCTACAATGAGCAGTTCTTC | CASSLPGSSYNEQFF | TRBJ2-1 | TRBV28 | - | -
TGCGCCAGCAGCCAGGGGGGACTAGCGGACAATGAGCAGTTCTTC | CASSQGGLADNEQFF | TRBJ2-1 | TRBV4-1 | TRBD2 | -
TGTGCCAGTAGTGAACAGCTAGCGGGGGCGGACATTCAGTACTTC | CASSEQLAGADIQYF | TRBJ2-4 | TRBV19 | TRBD2 | few
TGTGCCAGCAGCCAGGACAGCTACAATGAGCAGTTCTTC | CASSQDSYNEQFF | TRBJ2-1 | TRBV11-3 | - | once
TGTGCCAGCAGTAGCTCCGGGACAGCGAAAAACATTCAGTACTTC | CASSSSGTAKNIQYF | TRBJ2-4 | TRBV28 | TRBD1 | -
TGTGCCAGCAGCCCTGGGACTAGCGGGCGGACAGATACGCAGTATTTT | CASSPGTSGRTDTQYF | TRBJ2-3 | TRBV11-3 | TRBD2 | -
TGTGCCAGCTCGCAGGATAGGGGCAATCAGCCCCAGCATTTT | CASSQDRGNQPQHF | TRBJ1-5 | TRBV18 | - | -
TGTGCCAGCAGTTCCAACTACAATGAGCAGTTCTTC | CASSSNYNEQFF | TRBJ2-1 | TRBV28 | - | -
TGCGCCAGCAGCTTGGGTCCTAGCGGGGGACAAGAGACCCAGTACTTC | CASSLGPSGGQETQYF | TRBJ2-5 | TRBV5-1 | TRBD2 | -
TGCGCCAGCAGTAGCGGGGGGACCTACGAGCAGTACTTC | CASSSGGTYEQYF | TRBJ2-7 | TRBV10-1 | TRBD2 | few
TGTGCCAGCAGTTTCCAGCGGGGGGGCCTGAATACGCAGTATTTT | CASSFQRGGLNTQYF | TRBJ2-3 | TRBV27 | TRBD2 | -
TGTGCCAGCAGCCAAGAAGGTCACGCGGCGGGCTACACCTTC | CASSQEGHAAGYTF | TRBJ1-2 | TRBV4-2 | - | -
TGCGCCAGCAGCTTGGAGGGGTGGGTGAACACTGAAGCTTTCTTT | CASSLEGWVNTEAFF | TRBJ1-1 | TRBV5-1 | - | -
TGTGCCAGCAGCTTAGGTAGCGGGGGTTCCCTTGGGAATGAGCAGTTCTTC | CASSLGSGGSLGNEQFF | TRBJ2-1 | TRBV7-9 | TRBD2 | -
TGTGCCAGCAGCTTAGGTCCGGGGGCGGGTTACAATGAGCAGTTCTTC | CASSLGPGAGYNEQFF | TRBJ2-1 | TRBV11-2 | - | -
TGTGCCAGCAGCGAAACTCTAGCGGGGGGGCCGGGTGGTACGCAGTATTTT | CASSETLAGGPGGTQYF | TRBJ2-3 | TRBV27 | TRBD2 | few
TGTGCCAGCAGTGAACCCGAAGACTACGAGCAGTACTTC | CASSEPEDYEQYF | TRBJ2-7 | TRBV2 | - | -
TGTGCCAGGCTGGATCCCTGGGGGAGCACAGATACGCAGTATTTT | CARLDPWGSTDTQYF | TRBJ2-3 | TRBV2 | - | -
TGCGCCAGCAGTGAGTCCAGGGGACAGGGCGAGCAGTACTTC | CASSESRGQGEQYF | TRBJ2-7 | TRBV10-1 | TRBD1 | -
TGTGCCAGCAGCCCCGCGGGACATAGCACAGATACGCAGTATTTT | CASSPAGHSTDTQYF | TRBJ2-3 | TRBV7-2 | - | -
TGCAGCCTGAGTAGGGGGCTGAACACTGAAGCTTTCTTT | CSLSRGLNTEAFF | TRBJ1-1 | TRBV29-1 | TRBD1 | once
TGCGCCAGCAGCTCCGGACAGGGCGGCACCGGGGAGCTGTTTTTT | CASSSGQGGTGELFF | TRBJ2-2 | TRBV5-1 | TRBD1 | -
TGTGCCAGCAGTTTATCAGCGGGTAGGGAGACCCAGTACTTC | CASSLSAGRETQYF | TRBJ2-5 | TRBV27 | - | -
TGTGCCAGCAGCTTATACTGGTCCCAAAATTCACCCCTCCACTTT | CASSLYWSQNSPLHF | TRBJ1-6 | TRBV7-6 | - | -
TGTGCCAGCAGCTTGGTCGGCGAGCCATACAATGAGCAGTTCTTC | CASSLVGEPYNEQFF | TRBJ2-1 | TRBV5-4 | - | -
TGTGCCAGCAGTTACATGGGCCAGGGGGACGACGAGCAGTACTTC | CASSYMGQGDDEQYF | TRBJ2-7 | TRBV6-2/TRBV6-3 | TRBD1 | -